This TCR beta chain appears in the sequencing data of a study of T cells in Graves' hyperthyroidism and ophthalmopathy. The V and J ends lost 0 bases and 2 bases, in that order; junction bases with no gene match: 9. The CDR3 runs 17 residues. Germline V lookup: CDR1 SGHNT, CDR2 YYREEE (reference sequence). Study-level points and caveats: With a median lead of around 5.9 months before onset, the model predicted ophthalmopathy. Most thyroid clonotypes expanded above 0.001 appeared in blood too.

Patients with uncontrolled infections, other autoimmune diseases, pregnancy or lactation were excluded. The diagnostic basis comprised clinical symptoms, serum thyroxine and TRAb, thyroid ultrasound and orbital computed tomography. TCR beta CDR3 regions were amplified from RNA. RT-PCR in the first round (using the HTBI primer set) targeted the TCR CDR3. One entry per CDR3 protein results from TCRdb running MiXCR on the multiplex PCR reads. The table includes a few hundred thousand distinct CDR3 sequences, around 45% detected once. This clonotype has at least ten counts. Its antigen is not identified. The receptor comes from an adult woman with Graves' disease, either hyperthyroidism or ophthalmopathy (not recorded which). J is TRBJ1-2 and V is TRBV5-4; 8 bases map to TRBD1. The sample comprised peripheral blood or thyroid tissue (not recorded which). DNA for the CDR3: TGTGCCAGCAGCTTGGGGCAGGGGGCGATCACCAACTATGGCTACACCTTC. This sequence encodes CASSLGQGAITNYGYTF.